Following are 29 T cell receptor beta chains from one sample sequenced in a study of molecular identifiers for immune sequencing clone quantification. Each CDR3 protein gets one entry after TCRdb re-called the PCR reads with MiXCR. The sample shows about 100,000 distinct CDR3 sequences, around 20% of them seen only once. What was sequenced was naive CD8+ T cells from blood, with Jurkat cell RNA spiked in. Subset specified: FACS-sorted CD8+CD4-CCR7+CD45RA+ naive T cells. The receptor set was obtained from a human donor in good health. Some libraries in this study had Jurkat cell RNA spiked in.

The chain combines TRBV6-5 with TRBJ1-1; D is possibly TRBD1 (5 bases). Between the trimmed V and J ends, which lost 2 bases and 11 bases, there was a span of 12 bases. The CDR3 totals 12 residues. The germline V gene has CDR1 MNHEY and CDR2 SVGAGI. This CDR3 reads CASSYPGKQAFF. Here the CDR3 DNA reads TGTGCCAGCAGTTACCCAGGGAAGCAGGCTTTCTTT.

This clonotype was observed at least ten times. The rearrangement links TRBV11-2 to TRBJ2-7; 7 bases match TRBD1. This CDR3 has 15 residues. J lost 2 bases, V lost 3 bases, and 7 bases had no gene match. Germline lookup yields CDR1 SGHAT and CDR2 FQNNGV. CDR3 nucleotides: TGTGCCAGCAGCTTCCACCCGGGACAGCCCTACGAGCAGTACTTC. Amino acids: CASSFHPGQPYEQYF.

This clonotype came up many times. An end of the junction differs from the germline gene, which may be a read error. CDR3 region: CASRPDPGQYLRADF. The CDR3 DNA follows: TGTGCCAGCAGACCCGACCCGGGACAGTATCTACGAGCTGACTTC. The chain has TRBV6-2 or TRBV6-3 and TRBJ2-7, with 7 bases matching TRBD1. Germline V CDR1 and CDR2: MNHEY, SVGEGT. This CDR3 contains 15 residues.

Ten or more counts support this clonotype. The CDR3 DNA reads as TGTGCCAGCAGCCCGGGACAGAACACAGATACGCAGTATTTT. Translating gives CASSPGQNTDTQYF. V and J are TRBV12-3 or TRBV12-4 and TRBJ2-3; 7 bases agree with TRBD1. The CDR3 runs 14 residues. V lost 6 bases to trimming and J lost 2 bases; unmatched junction nucleotides: 5.

In this sample, this clonotype turned up many times. The genes are TRBV30 and TRBJ1-2, with D uncertain. V was clipped by 0 bases and J by 2 bases, with 7 bases between them. From germline, CDR1 is GTSNPN and CDR2 SVGIG (reference sequence). CDR3 length: 13 amino acids. In nucleotides, the CDR3 is TGTGCCTGGAGTGTAAGCGGAAACTATGGCTACACCTTC. Amino acids: CAWSVSGNYGYTF. The complete variable domain, with remaining parts taken from reference TRBV30 and TRBJ1-2, reads SQTIHQWPATLVQPVGSPLSLECTVEGTSNPNLYWYRQAAGRGLQLLFYSVGIGQISSEVPQNLSASRPQDRQFILSSKKLLLSDSGFYLCAWSVSGNYGYTFGSGTRLTVV.

This clonotype has a count of ten or more. The V gene is TRBV4-3, the J gene TRBJ1-1, with TRBD1 identical over 7 bases. Germline-derived CDR1 and CDR2 are LGHNA and YSLEER. Trimming at V came to 2 bases and at J to 6 bases, leaving 6 bases not matched to a gene. The CDR3 extends over 14 amino acids. CDR3 in amino acids: CASSQIQGFPEAFF. CDR3 DNA sequence: TGCGCCAGCAGCCAAATACAGGGGTTCCCTGAAGCTTTCTTT.

Details on this clonotype: Being one base from a much bigger clone, this may be a read error. The rearrangement joins TRBV27 to TRBJ2-3, with D possibly TRBD2 on 5 matching bases. V was trimmed by 11 bases and J by 2 bases, leaving 14 bases between them. The germline gives CDR1 MNHEY, CDR2 SMNVEV (reference sequence). The CDR3 sequence is 13 residues long. DNA of the CDR3: TGTGCCGGCGGCTTAGCGTCCACAGATACGCAGTATTTT. Residues: CAGGLASTDTQYF.

Remarks on this clonotype: This may arise from a read error, as a much more abundant clone is one base away. The chain uses TRBV28 and TRBJ2-7; the match to TRBD2 covers 9 bases. Per the germline V gene, CDR1 is MDHEN and CDR2 is SYDVKM. The CDR3 is 16 residues long. The V gene end was trimmed by 3 bases and the J gene end by 5 bases; junction bases not matched to a gene: 11. CDR3 nucleotides: TGTGCCAGCAGTTTTCCCCCCCCGGGACTAGCACACGAGCAGTACTTC. Translating it yields CASSFPPPGLAHEQYF.

This clonotype was picked up many times. V usage is TRBV20-1 and J usage is TRBJ2-4; the match to TRBD2 covers 7 bases. Germline V lookup: CDR1 DFQATT, CDR2 SNEGSKA (reference sequence). CDR3 length: 16 residues. V trimming: 1 base; J trimming: 1 base; junction bases outside the gene matches: 7. The CDR3 coding sequence is TGCAGTGCTAGAGCCGGACTAGAGGGGGCCAAAAACATTCAGTACTTC. Its translation: CSARAGLEGAKNIQYF.

Regarding this clonotype: Given a much more abundant clone one base away, this may be a read error. CDR3 residues: CASGHWDSTGELFF. For the CDR3, the DNA is TGTGCCAGCGGCCACTGGGACAGCACCGGGGAGCTGTTTTTT. The chain joins TRBV3-1 to TRBJ2-2; TRBD1 aligns across 7 bases. The CDR3 runs to 14 residues. Germline assignment: CDR1 LGHDT and CDR2 YNNKEL (reference sequence).

As concerns this clonotype: A much more abundant neighbour one base away suggests this may be a read error. The rearrangement joins TRBV29-1 to TRBJ1-1; unclear D gene. The CDR3 sequence is 13 residues long. Trimming removed 6 bases from V and 6 bases from J, with 17 bases in between. The germline gives CDR1 SQVTM, CDR2 ANQGSEA. The CDR3 nucleotides are TGCAGCGTCGTGGTCCGGGGTTGGGCTGAAGCTTTCTTT. Protein: CSVVVRGWAEAFF.

J is TRBJ2-7 and V is TRBV7-9; tentatively, D is TRBD1 (6 bases). V was clipped by 4 bases and J by 4 bases, with 14 bases between them. The CDR3 extends over 14 amino acids. Germline V gives CDR1 SEHNR, CDR2 FQNEAQ (reference sequence). The CDR3: CASSSTEDSYEQYF. For the CDR3, the DNA is TGTGCCAGCAGCTCCACCGAGGACAGTTACGAGCAGTACTTC.

This clonotype was counted only a few times. With a much larger clone just one base away, this may be a read error. The V and J genes are TRBV10-3 and TRBJ2-5, with D perhaps matching TRBD2 (5 bases). The CDR3 loop spans 12 amino acids. CDR1 and CDR2 (germline): ENHRY, SYGVKD. The CDR3 DNA is TGTGCCATCAATGAGTCCGGGGTCCACCAGTACTTC. The encoded protein is CAINESGVHQYF.

This clonotype has more than one count but fewer than ten. The rearrangement links TRBV7-9 to TRBJ2-2, with a weak D call TRBD1 (5 bases). V was cut by 1 base and J by 7 bases, with 16 bases left in between. The CDR3 has 16 residues. The germline CDR1 and CDR2 sequences are SEHNR and FQNEAQ (reference sequence). This CDR3 is CASSLGGLPNFGELFF. Written as DNA, the CDR3 is TGTGCCAGCAGCTTAGGGGGCCTACCCAACTTCGGGGAGCTGTTTTTT.

To note about this clonotype: This could be a read error, since a much larger clone is one nucleotide away. V usage is TRBV19 and J usage is TRBJ2-2; 9 positions agree with TRBD2. Germline V gives CDR1 LNHDA, CDR2 SQIVND (reference sequence). Unmatched junction bases numbered 5, after V lost 9 bases and J lost 3 bases. The CDR3 loop spans 14 amino acids. CDR3 in amino acids: CASVTSGYTGELFF. DNA for the CDR3: TGTGCCAGCGTAACTAGCGGGTACACCGGGGAGCTGTTTTTT.

This clonotype turned up a few times. The chain has TRBV3-1 and TRBJ2-5; the D gene could be TRBD1 or TRBD2 (6 bases each). V was pared by 3 bases and J by 5 bases, with 25 bases between. The CDR3 contains 18 residues. The germline CDR1 and CDR2 sequences are LGHDT and YNNKEL (reference sequence). The CDR3 here is CASSQIDHPKPGAETQYF. CDR3 nucleotides: TGTGCCAGCAGCCAGATCGACCATCCCAAGCCGGGGGCGGAGACCCAGTACTTC.

This clonotype was seen repeatedly, ten times or more. This chain uses TRBV5-6 with TRBJ1-1; TRBD1 is a possible D gene (5 bases). Trimming stripped 0 bases from V and 1 base from J, with 7 bases between. CDR3 length: 14 residues. Germline assignment: CDR1 SGHDT and CDR2 YYEEEE. Written as DNA, the CDR3 is TGTGCCAGCAGCTTGGCAGGGACGAACACTGAAGCTTTCTTT. The encoded protein is CASSLAGTNTEAFF.

This clonotype was seen many times. This chain uses TRBV7-8 with TRBJ1-4, with D possibly TRBD1 on 6 matching bases. Germline V lookup: CDR1 SGHVS, CDR2 FQNEAQ. The CDR3 loop spans 17 amino acids. Trimming cost V 2 bases and J 5 bases, with 18 bases left between them. The DNA for the CDR3 is TGTGCCAGCAGCTTATCGGGGTCGGGGGGCGAGAATGAAAAACTGTTTTTT. Protein sequence: CASSLSGSGGENEKLFF.

With regard to this clonotype: This may be a read error: a much more frequent sequence differs by one nucleotide. The V gene is TRBV27, the J gene TRBJ1-1; D gene ambiguous. The length of the CDR3 is 12 residues. The germline V gene has CDR1 MNHEY and CDR2 SMNVEV (reference sequence). The CDR3 nucleotides read TGTTCCAGCAGTTTAATTGGTTCAGAAGCTTTCTTT. Residues: CSSSLIGSEAFF.

This clonotype was detected only a few times. The rearrangement uses TRBV24-1 and TRBJ2-2; 8 bases are shared with TRBD1. The J segment lost 2 bases and the V segment lost 2 bases, leaving 6 bases of the junction unmatched. Germline loops: CDR1 KGHDR, CDR2 SFDVKD. This CDR3 region has 17 residues. The CDR3 DNA is TGTGCCACCAGTGATTCCGGACAGGGCGTAAACACCGGGGAGCTGTTTTTT. Its translation is CATSDSGQGVNTGELFF.

The J gene is TRBJ2-7, the V gene TRBV28; D might be TRBD2 (6 bases). The CDR3 covers 14 residues. Trimming left V 3 bases short and J 2 bases short, with 11 bases between. Germline V gene data show CDR1 as MDHEN and CDR2 as SYDVKM. The CDR3 DNA sequence: TGTGCCAGCAGTTTCAGGACTACCACCTACGAGCAGTACTTC. Its translation is CASSFRTTTYEQYF.

In its sample, this clonotype was seen many times. The chain combines TRBV4-3 with TRBJ1-1; TRBD1 might be the D (6 bases). This CDR3 is built from 15 residues. Germline V gene lookup returns CDR1 LGHNA and CDR2 YSLEER. Deletions cut 4 bases from V and 1 base from J, with 13 bases between. CDR3: CASSPNQGRNTEAFF. For the CDR3, the DNA is TGCGCCAGCAGCCCAAATCAGGGGCGGAACACTGAAGCTTTCTTT.

The chain joins TRBV19 to TRBJ2-1; 10 bases match TRBD1. After removal of 1 base from V and 6 bases from J, the junction contained 6 bases not matched to a gene. The CDR3 sequence is 16 residues long. CDR1 LNHDA and CDR2 SQIVND come from the germline V gene (reference sequence). This chain's CDR3 is CASSIGYGTGVNEQFF. Written as DNA, the CDR3 is TGTGCCAGTAGTATAGGTTATGGGACAGGGGTCAATGAGCAGTTCTTC. Based on the CDR3 plus reference TRBV19 and TRBJ2-1, the full variable domain is DGGITQSPKYLFRKEGQNVTLSCEQNLNHDAMYWYRQDPGQGLRLIYYSQIVNDFQKGDIAEGYSVSREKKESFPLTVTSAQKNPTAFYLCASSIGYGTGVNEQFFGPGTRLTVL.

As to this clonotype: Its ends do not fully match the called genes, so a read error is possible. CDR3 residues: CAGSQGASGYEQYF. CDR3 DNA: TGCGCCGGCAGCCAAGGGGCTAGCGGCTACGAGCAGTACTTC. The J gene is TRBJ2-7, the V gene TRBV4-3; TRBD2 matches at 7 bases. This CDR3 has 14 residues. The germline gives CDR1 LGHNA, CDR2 YSLEER.

The table lists this clonotype with many counts. One junction end does not reproduce the germline sequence, and a read error may be involved. The V and J genes are TRBV7-7 and TRBJ2-2; the D is unclear. The CDR3 is 11 amino acids. Germline V gene data show CDR1 as SSHAT and CDR2 as FNYEAQ (reference sequence). CDR3 in amino acids: CASRSTGELFF. The CDR3 DNA is TGTGCTAGCAGATCCACCGGGGAGCTGTTTTTT.

This clonotype was found many times. The chain joins TRBV7-9 to TRBJ2-3; D may be TRBD1 or TRBD2 (5 bases each). Germline assignment: CDR1 SEHNR and CDR2 FQNEAQ (reference sequence). This CDR3 has 17 residues. V was cut by 2 bases and J by 1 base, with 16 bases left in between. In DNA, the CDR3 is TGTGCCAGCAGCTTATTGGTCGGGGCCGTCGGCACAGATACGCAGTATTTT. Translating it yields CASSLLVGAVGTDTQYF.

This chain's CDR3 is CASSPPPSYNEQFF. For the CDR3, the DNA is TGTGCCAGCAGCCCACCTCCCTCATACAATGAGCAGTTCTTC. The J gene is TRBJ2-1, the V gene TRBV9; no clear D. Germline V gene sequence: CDR1 SGDLS, CDR2 YYNGEE. There are 14 residues in the CDR3. V lost 4 bases, J lost 4 bases, and 12 bases lay in between.

This clonotype was recorded many times. The rearrangement joins TRBV5-1 to TRBJ1-1, with TRBD1 matching over 9 bases. Germline loops: CDR1 SGHRS, CDR2 YFSETQ. This CDR3 region has 15 residues. Trimming at V came to 0 bases and at J to 0 bases, leaving 0 bases not matched to a gene. The CDR3 here is CASSLGQGVNTEAFF. The DNA of the CDR3 is TGCGCCAGCAGCTTGGGACAGGGGGTGAACACTGAAGCTTTCTTT.

As to this clonotype: This may be a read error: a much more frequent sequence differs by one nucleotide. The CDR3 is CASSWSAGASTDTRYF. Here the CDR3 DNA reads TGTGCCAGCAGTTGGTCAGCGGGAGCTAGCACAGATACGCGGTATTTT. The chain joins TRBV27 to TRBJ2-3; TRBD2 agrees at 8 bases. Germline CDR1 and CDR2: MNHEY and SMNVEV (reference sequence). The CDR3 totals 16 residues.